These 28 T cell receptor beta chains were sequenced from one sample in a study of blood T cell repertoires in COVID-19. The assay was immunoSEQ multiplex PCR, and TCRdb's table has in-frame clones only and misses some. The sample lists 190,000 or so clones, about 86% occurring once. The sample was peripheral blood. These receptors were obtained from a man in his sixties who had recovered from COVID-19.

The V and J genes are TRBV24-1 and TRBJ2-1, with TRBD2 matching 15 bases. V dropped 9 bases and J dropped 5; count of bases not matched to a gene: 4. Germline lookup yields CDR1 KGHDR and CDR2 SFDVKD. The CDR3 extends over 15 amino acids. Here the CDR3 reads CATGLAGGPNNEQFF. CDR3 DNA: TGTGCCACCGGACTAGCGGGAGGGCCGAACAATGAGCAGTTCTTC.

This chain joins TRBV6-1 and TRBJ1-1, with D uncertain. This CDR3 comprises 13 residues. The V gene lost 2 bases and the J gene lost 4 bases, with 8 bases spanning the gap. The V gene's germline CDR1 is MNHNS and CDR2 SASEGT. CDR3 residues: CASSEYGRTEAFF. DNA for the CDR3: TGTGCCAGCAGTGAATATGGGCGCACTGAAGCTTTCTTT.

This chain links TRBV24-1 with TRBJ2-2, with 7 bases matching TRBD1. Germline lookup yields CDR1 KGHDR and CDR2 SFDVKD. The V and J ends lost 8 bases and 1 base, in that order; junction bases with no gene match: 3. This CDR3 region has 14 residues. The CDR3 here is CATTDRMNTGELFF. CDR3 nucleotide sequence: TGTGCCACCACGGACAGGATGAACACCGGGGAGCTGTTTTTT.

V and J are TRBV19 and TRBJ2-2; 7 nucleotides align to TRBD1. Trimming took 5 bases from V and 9 from J; bases not matched to a gene: 9. This CDR3 is built from 14 residues. The germline gives CDR1 LNHDA, CDR2 SQIVND (reference sequence). The DNA of the CDR3 is TGTGCCAGTAGTGCCCGGACAGGTCTCTGGGAGCTGTTTTTT. As protein: CASSARTGLWELFF.

This chain uses TRBV5-1 with TRBJ2-1; a weak D match, TRBD2 (6 bases). With 4 bases removed from V and 3 bases from J, the gap between germline ends came to 8 bases. The CDR3 contains 13 residues. Germline V gives CDR1 SGHRS, CDR2 YFSETQ. CDR3 region: CASSQDYYNEQFF. The CDR3 DNA is TGCGCCAGCAGCCAGGACTACTACAATGAGCAGTTCTTC. Together with reference TRBV5-1 and TRBJ2-1, the CDR3 gives the full variable domain: KAGVTQTPRYLIKTRGQQVTLSCSPISGHRSVSWYQQTPGQGLQFLFEYFSETQRNKGNFPGRFSGRQFSNSRSEMNVSTLELGDSALYLCASSQDYYNEQFFGPGTRLTVL.

J is TRBJ2-1 and V is TRBV7-8; 9 nucleotides match TRBD2. CDR3 length: 14 residues. Germline CDR1 SGHVS, CDR2 FQNEAQ. V lost 6 bases to trimming and J lost 5 bases; unmatched junction nucleotides: 5. Written as DNA, the CDR3 is TGTGCCAGCAGACGACTAGCGGAAAACAATGAGCAGTTCTTC. It is translated as CASRRLAENNEQFF.

The V and J genes are TRBV5-4 and TRBJ2-6, with TRBD1 as a possible D gene (6 bases). This CDR3 region has 15 residues. From germline, CDR1 is SGHNT and CDR2 YYREEE (reference sequence). V was shortened by 2 bases and J by 2 bases, with 8 bases between the two germline ends. The CDR3 here is CASSLSGAGANVLTF. The CDR3 DNA follows: TGTGCCAGCAGCTTATCAGGGGCTGGGGCCAACGTCCTGACTTTC.

V is TRBV7-3 and J is TRBJ2-1, with D perhaps matching TRBD1 (6 bases). Germline V gene lookup returns CDR1 SGHTA and CDR2 FQGTGA. V was cut by 4 bases and J by 0 bases, with 10 bases left in between. This CDR3 is built from 15 residues. The DNA for the CDR3 is TGTGCCAGCAGCTCGGGGACAAGCTCCTACAATGAGCAGTTCTTC. It specifies CASSSGTSSYNEQFF.

The genes are TRBV28 and TRBJ2-5; 7 bases are shared with TRBD2. The CDR3 contains 13 residues. Germline lookup yields CDR1 MDHEN and CDR2 SYDVKM. The V and J ends lost 7 bases and 2 bases, in that order; junction bases with no gene match: 4. CDR3 nucleotide sequence: TGTGCCAGCACCGCTAGCGGTCAAGAGACCCAGTACTTC. Translation: CASTASGQETQYF.

V gene TRBV7-2 combines with J gene TRBJ2-1, with 10 bases that match TRBD2. This CDR3 comprises 16 residues. J lost 5 bases, V lost 1 base, and 5 bases had no gene match. Germline loops: CDR1 SGHTA, CDR2 FQGNSA. The CDR3 loop is CASSLDSGGHNNEQFF. CDR3 bases: TGTGCCAGCAGCTTAGATAGCGGGGGGCACAACAATGAGCAGTTCTTC.

This clone was detected only a few times. The DNA for the CDR3 is TGTGCCACCAGTGATTTGCAAGGACTAGGACAGGGGGCTGAGACCCAGTACTTC. Translation gives CATSDLQGLGQGAETQYF. The genes are TRBV24-1 and TRBJ2-5, with TRBD1 matching over 11 bases. Germline assignment: CDR1 KGHDR and CDR2 SFDVKD. The trim removed 0 bases at V and 5 bases at J, leaving 10 bases unmatched. This CDR3 is built from 18 residues.

V and J are TRBV27 and TRBJ1-2; TRBD1 agrees at 10 bases. The CDR3 is 16 residues long. V was pared by 6 bases and J by 8 bases, with 15 bases of the junction left unmatched. Germline assignment: CDR1 MNHEY and CDR2 SMNVEV (reference sequence). The CDR3 DNA sequence: TGTGCCAGCAGCCTAAGACAGGGGGCCCTTCGGCGGGGCTACACCTTC. As protein: CASSLRQGALRRGYTF.

The V call is TRBV27, the J call TRBJ2-3; 13 bases align to TRBD2. This CDR3 is built from 16 residues. Germline-derived CDR1 and CDR2 are MNHEY and SMNVEV (reference sequence). V was pared by 3 bases and J by 4 bases, with 4 bases of the junction left unmatched. CDR3 bases: TGTGCCAGCAGTTTTACTAGCGGGAGGGCCTCAGATACGCAGTATTTT. It encodes CASSFTSGRASDTQYF.

The CDR3 sequence is CASSFRDSPMDEQFF. The CDR3 nucleotides are TGTGCCAGCAGCTTCCGGGACAGCCCGATGGATGAGCAGTTCTTC. The chain carries TRBV14 and TRBJ2-1; 7 nucleotides line up with TRBD1. With 5 bases clipped from V and 8 bases from J, the junction kept 12 bases outside the gene matches. CDR1 and CDR2 (germline): SGHDN, FVKESK. The CDR3 covers 15 residues.

V is TRBV2 and J is TRBJ2-5; D is ambiguous. Germline V lookup: CDR1 SNHLY, CDR2 FYNNEI. The CDR3 loop spans 12 amino acids. The V and J ends lost 3 bases and 9 bases respectively, with 11 bases between them. DNA for the CDR3: TGTGCCAGCAGTGAGAACAGAAGGCCCCAGTACTTC. This gives the protein CASSENRRPQYF.

This sequence joins TRBV6-5 and TRBJ2-7, with 14 bases lining up with TRBD2. The length of the CDR3 is 16 residues. Germline CDR1 and CDR2: MNHEY and SVGAGI. The junction had 6 bases not matched to a gene; V was cut back by 4 bases and J by 4 bases. DNA of the CDR3: TGTGCCAGCAGTTTTTTCCGGACTAGCGGGAGGTACGAGCAGTACTTC. Encoded protein: CASSFFRTSGRYEQYF.

The chain is built from TRBV11-2 and TRBJ1-5; D may be TRBD1 (5 bases). Between the trimmed V and J ends, which lost 0 bases and 5 bases, there was a span of 11 bases. The germline CDR1 and CDR2 sequences are SGHAT and FQNNGV. CDR3 length equals 15 residues. In DNA form, the CDR3 reads TGTGCCAGCAGCTTAGACACAGGACCCTATCAGCCCCAGCATTTT. Its translation: CASSLDTGPYQPQHF.

This chain joins TRBV5-1 and TRBJ2-1; D may be TRBD2 (6 bases). The CDR3 totals 11 residues. Germline values: CDR1 SGHRS, CDR2 YFSETQ. Deletions cut 4 bases from V and 15 bases from J, with 14 bases between. This chain's CDR3 is CASSGGNAWFF. The CDR3 nucleotides are TGCGCCAGCAGCGGGGGGAATGCTTGGTTCTTC.

This sequence joins TRBV6-2 or TRBV6-3 and TRBJ2-3; maybe TRBD2 (6 bases). Germline V gene data show CDR1 as MNHEY and CDR2 as SVGEGT. This CDR3 comprises 14 residues. V was cut by 0 bases and J by 6 bases, with 10 bases left in between. The CDR3 bases are TGTGCCAGCAGTTACTCCGCGGGGAGGGATACGCAGTATTTT. This translates into CASSYSAGRDTQYF.

This clone is a singleton in its sample. The rearrangement links TRBV28 to TRBJ2-7, with 8 bases aligning to TRBD2. The germline V gene encodes CDR1 MDHEN and CDR2 SYDVKM. Trimming took 6 bases from V and 2 from J; bases not matched to a gene: 3. The CDR3 length is 13 residues. The CDR3 reads CASRLAGTYEQYF. The CDR3 coding sequence is TGTGCCAGCAGATTAGCGGGAACCTACGAGCAGTACTTC.

This clone was seen a single time. The chain couples TRBV7-2 to TRBJ1-1; weak D call: TRBD1 (5 bases). Between the trimmed V and J ends, which lost 1 base and 4 bases, there was a span of 10 bases. Germline V gene data show CDR1 as SGHTA and CDR2 as FQGNSA. CDR3 length: 14 residues. This chain's CDR3 is CASSLDGGGTEAFF. In DNA form, the CDR3 reads TGTGCCAGCAGCTTAGATGGGGGAGGCACTGAAGCTTTCTTT.

The chain has TRBV4-2 and TRBJ2-4; 7 bases line up with TRBD1. From germline, CDR1 is LGHNA and CDR2 YNFKEQ. V shed 0 bases and J 10 bases; nucleotides not matched to a gene: 15. The CDR3 runs to 17 residues. In DNA, the CDR3 is TGTGCCAGCAGCCAAGATACGCCGACAGGGTTCCCCGATATTCAGTACTTC. This gives the protein CASSQDTPTGFPDIQYF.

This clone was counted a few times. The V and J genes are TRBV18 and TRBJ2-2, with TRBD2 matching 9 bases. V lost 3 bases, J lost 5 bases, and 4 bases stayed unmatched. The CDR3 has 15 amino acids. CDR1 KGHSH and CDR2 LQKENI come from the germline V gene. DNA of the CDR3: TGTGCCAGCTCACCTAGCGGGAGCAGTACCGGGGAGCTGTTTTTT. It is translated as CASSPSGSSTGELFF.

The genes are TRBV7-3 and TRBJ2-3, with TRBD2 identical over 8 bases. The V gene's germline CDR1 is SGHTA and CDR2 FQGTGA. The V and J ends lost 3 bases and 6 bases, in that order; junction bases with no gene match: 5. The CDR3 has 14 amino acids. The CDR3 loop reads CASSFGTSGDTQYF. The CDR3 DNA is TGTGCCAGCAGCTTCGGGACTAGTGGTGATACGCAGTATTTT.

Only one count was recorded for this clone. The J gene is TRBJ2-7, the V gene TRBV3-1 (or the pseudogene TRBV3-2), with 9 bases identical to TRBD2. CDR1 and CDR2 (germline): LGHDT, YNNKEL (reference sequence). CDR3 length: 19 amino acids. J was trimmed by 2 bases and V by 1 base; bases with no gene match: 15. The CDR3 DNA reads TGTGCCAGCAGCCAAGTTAAAGGCTTGTCTGGCGGGAGGGCCTACGAGCAGTACTTC. Protein: CASSQVKGLSGGRAYEQYF.

This sequence joins TRBV11-2 and TRBJ2-7, with 10 bases fitting TRBD1. Germline CDR1 reads SGHAT; CDR2 reads FQNNGV. This CDR3 has 14 amino acids. V lost 3 bases to trimming and J lost 6 bases; unmatched junction nucleotides: 5. The DNA of the CDR3 is TGTGCCAGCAGCTTGAGACAGGGGGCTATCGAGCAGTACTTC. Protein sequence: CASSLRQGAIEQYF.

About this clone itself: Other DNA variants within this sample encode the same CDR3. The chain couples TRBV5-1 to TRBJ1-1; 7 nucleotides match TRBD1. The CDR3 runs to 14 residues. Germline loops: CDR1 SGHRS, CDR2 YFSETQ. Trimming removed 4 bases from V and 2 bases from J; junction bases left unmatched: 5. The CDR3 loop reads CASSPGTVNTEAFF. CDR3 nucleotide sequence: TGCGCCAGCAGCCCCGGGACAGTTAACACTGAAGCTTTCTTT.

V is TRBV7-2 and J is TRBJ1-1, with D unclear. The CDR3 totals 13 residues. Germline CDR1 SGHTA, CDR2 FQGNSA. Trimming stripped 3 bases from V and 1 base from J, with 6 bases between. The chain's CDR3 is CASSFPGNTEAFF. The CDR3 coding sequence is TGTGCCAGCAGCTTTCCAGGGAACACTGAAGCTTTCTTT.